The 2 T cell receptor beta chains presented below share a single source sample, sequenced in a study of blood T cell repertoires in COVID-19. Some clones are missing from TCRdb's copy, which holds only in-frame ones; the method was immunoSEQ multiplex PCR. Counted here are roughly 150,000 clones, roughly 88% occurring once; the ten biggest clones make up 7.2%. The source material was peripheral blood. These receptors originate from a woman between 45 and 65 years old in a cohort sampled during active or convalescent COVID-19.

Only a few counts were recorded for this clone. The J gene is TRBJ1-1, the V gene TRBV6-4, with 10 bases aligning to TRBD1. CDR3 length: 13 residues. V was clipped by 6 bases and J by 7 bases; unmatched bases: 5. Germline CDR1 and CDR2: MRHNA and SNTAGT. The CDR3 loop is CASRGTGDGEAFF. In DNA, the CDR3 is TGTGCCAGCAGGGGGACAGGGGATGGTGAAGCTTTCTTT.

V usage is TRBV4-1 and J usage is TRBJ1-2; tentative D call: TRBD1 (6 bases). Trimming cost V 1 base and J 8 bases, with 14 bases left between them. Germline V gives CDR1 MGHRA, CDR2 YSYEKL. The CDR3 extends over 14 amino acids. CDR3 loop: CASSQGRGRWGYTF. In DNA, the CDR3 is TGCGCCAGCAGCCAAGGGCGGGGGCGTTGGGGCTACACCTTC.